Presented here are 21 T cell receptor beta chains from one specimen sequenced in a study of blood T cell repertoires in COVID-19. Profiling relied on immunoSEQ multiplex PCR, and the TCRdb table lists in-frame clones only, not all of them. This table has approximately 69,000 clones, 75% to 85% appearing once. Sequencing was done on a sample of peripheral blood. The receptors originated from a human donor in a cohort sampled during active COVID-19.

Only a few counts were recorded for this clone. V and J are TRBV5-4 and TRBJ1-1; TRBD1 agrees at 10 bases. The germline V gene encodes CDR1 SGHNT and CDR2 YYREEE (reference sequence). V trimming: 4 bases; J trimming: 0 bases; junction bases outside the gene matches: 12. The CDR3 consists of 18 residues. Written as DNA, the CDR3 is TGTGCCAGCAGCCGAGGGGGACAGGGGTTAGCCATGAACACTGAAGCTTTCTTT. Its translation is CASSRGGQGLAMNTEAFF.

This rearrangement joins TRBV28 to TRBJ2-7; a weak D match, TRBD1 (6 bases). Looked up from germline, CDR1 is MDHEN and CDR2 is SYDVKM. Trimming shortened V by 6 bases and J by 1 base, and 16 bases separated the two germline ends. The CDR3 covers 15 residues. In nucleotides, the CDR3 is TGTGCCAGCAGCAGTGCGCCGGGACAATCCTACGAGCAGTACTTC. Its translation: CASSSAPGQSYEQYF.

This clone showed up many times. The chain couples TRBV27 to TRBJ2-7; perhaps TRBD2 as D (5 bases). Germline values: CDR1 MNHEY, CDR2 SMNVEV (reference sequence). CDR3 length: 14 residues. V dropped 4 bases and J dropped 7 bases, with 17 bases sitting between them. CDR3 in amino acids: CASSSRGGSWEQYF. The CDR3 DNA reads TGTGCCAGCAGTTCCCGGGGTGGCTCGTGGGAGCAGTACTTC.

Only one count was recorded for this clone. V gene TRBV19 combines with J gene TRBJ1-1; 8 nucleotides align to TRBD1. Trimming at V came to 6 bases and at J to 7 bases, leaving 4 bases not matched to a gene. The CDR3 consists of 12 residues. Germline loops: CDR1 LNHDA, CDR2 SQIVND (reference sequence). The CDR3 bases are TGTGCCAGTAGCAAGGACAGGGTTGAAGCTTTCTTT. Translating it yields CASSKDRVEAFF.

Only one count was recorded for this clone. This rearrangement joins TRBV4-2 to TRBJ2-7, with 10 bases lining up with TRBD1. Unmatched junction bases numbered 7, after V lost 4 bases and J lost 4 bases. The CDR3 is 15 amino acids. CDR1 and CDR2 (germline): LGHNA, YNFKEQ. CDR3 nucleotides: TGTGCCAGCAGCCCCCAGGGGGGACAGGGGTACGAGCAGTACTTC. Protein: CASSPQGGQGYEQYF.

CDR3 region: CASSPRGLLMNTEAFF. CDR3 bases: TGTGCCAGCTCACCACGTGGCTTATTGATGAACACTGAAGCTTTCTTT. The J gene is TRBJ1-1, the V gene TRBV18; D call uncertain. The length of the CDR3 is 16 residues. The V and J ends lost 1 base and 0 bases respectively, with 12 bases between them. Germline-derived CDR1 and CDR2 are KGHSH and LQKENI.

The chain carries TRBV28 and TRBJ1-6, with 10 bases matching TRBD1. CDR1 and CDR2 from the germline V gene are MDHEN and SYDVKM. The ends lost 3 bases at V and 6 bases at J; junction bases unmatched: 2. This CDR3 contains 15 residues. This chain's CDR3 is CASSFGQGGNSPLHF. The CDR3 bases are TGTGCCAGCAGTTTCGGACAGGGGGGTAATTCACCCCTCCACTTT.

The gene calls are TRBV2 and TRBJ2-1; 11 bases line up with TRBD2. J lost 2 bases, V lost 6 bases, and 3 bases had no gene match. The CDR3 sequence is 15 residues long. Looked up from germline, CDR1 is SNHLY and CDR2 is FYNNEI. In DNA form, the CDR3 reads TGTGCCAGCAGGTTAGCGGGAGGGCCCTACAATGAGCAGTTCTTC. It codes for CASRLAGGPYNEQFF.

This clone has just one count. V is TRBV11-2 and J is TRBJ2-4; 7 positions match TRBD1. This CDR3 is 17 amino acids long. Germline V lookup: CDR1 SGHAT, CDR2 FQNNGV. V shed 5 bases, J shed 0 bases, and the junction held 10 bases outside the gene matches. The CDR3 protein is CASSPSQGDLAKNIQYF. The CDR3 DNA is TGTGCCAGCAGCCCCTCTCAGGGGGACCTAGCCAAAAACATTCAGTACTTC.

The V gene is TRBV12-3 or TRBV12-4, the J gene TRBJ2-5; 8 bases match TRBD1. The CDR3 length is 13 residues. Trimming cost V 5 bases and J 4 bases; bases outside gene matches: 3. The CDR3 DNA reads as TGTGCCAGCAGTCCGACAGGGGCAGAGACCCAGTACTTC. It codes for CASSPTGAETQYF.

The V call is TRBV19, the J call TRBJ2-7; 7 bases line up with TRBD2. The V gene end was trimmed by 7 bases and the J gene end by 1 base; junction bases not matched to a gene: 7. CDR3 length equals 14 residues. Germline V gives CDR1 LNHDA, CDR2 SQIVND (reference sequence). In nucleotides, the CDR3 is TGTGCCAGTAAGCGGGGAGAAGCATCCTACGAGCAGTACTTC. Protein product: CASKRGEASYEQYF.

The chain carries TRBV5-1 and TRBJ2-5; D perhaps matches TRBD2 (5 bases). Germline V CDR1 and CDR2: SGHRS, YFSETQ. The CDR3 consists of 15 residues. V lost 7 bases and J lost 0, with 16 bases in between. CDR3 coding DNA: TGCGCCAGCGTCCGGGGTAGAGCAGACCAAGAGACCCAGTACTTC. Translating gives CASVRGRADQETQYF.

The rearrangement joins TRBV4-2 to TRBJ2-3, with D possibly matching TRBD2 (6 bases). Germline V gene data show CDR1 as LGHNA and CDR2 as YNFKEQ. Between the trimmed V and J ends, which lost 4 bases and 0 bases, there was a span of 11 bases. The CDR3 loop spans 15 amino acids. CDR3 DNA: TGTGCCAGCAGCCTTAGCGGTCCTAGCACAGATACGCAGTATTTT. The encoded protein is CASSLSGPSTDTQYF.

The CDR3 spells CASTPGTGGLARNEKLFF. CDR3 in DNA: TGTGCCAGCACCCCCGGGACAGGGGGCCTTGCGCGTAATGAAAAACTGTTTTTT. The chain recombines TRBV27 with TRBJ1-4, with 12 bases lining up with TRBD1. The ends lost 7 bases at V and 4 bases at J; junction bases unmatched: 13. Germline CDR1 MNHEY, CDR2 SMNVEV (reference sequence). The CDR3 contains 18 residues.

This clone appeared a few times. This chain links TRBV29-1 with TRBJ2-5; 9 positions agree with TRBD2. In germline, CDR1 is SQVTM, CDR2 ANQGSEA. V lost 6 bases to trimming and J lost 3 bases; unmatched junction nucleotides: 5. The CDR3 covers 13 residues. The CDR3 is CSVATSGEETQYF. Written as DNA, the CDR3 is TGCAGCGTGGCGACTAGCGGCGAAGAGACCCAGTACTTC.

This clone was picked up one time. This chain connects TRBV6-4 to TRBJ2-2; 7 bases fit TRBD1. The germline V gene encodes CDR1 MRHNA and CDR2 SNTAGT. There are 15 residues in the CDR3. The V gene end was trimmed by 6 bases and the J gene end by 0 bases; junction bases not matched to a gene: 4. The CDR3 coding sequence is TGTGCCAGCAGGCCCCAGGGGGCGAACACCGGGGAGCTGTTTTTT. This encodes CASRPQGANTGELFF.

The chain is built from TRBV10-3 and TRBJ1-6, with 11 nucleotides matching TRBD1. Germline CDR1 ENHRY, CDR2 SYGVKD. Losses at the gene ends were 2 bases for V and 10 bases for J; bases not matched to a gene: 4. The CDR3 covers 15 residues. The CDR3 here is CAISEGQGAGSPLHF. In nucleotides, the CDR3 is TGTGCCATCAGTGAGGGACAGGGGGCTGGATCACCCCTCCACTTT.

The CDR3 DNA reads as TGTGCCAGCTCACGCAAGACAGGGGGCGCTGAAGCTTTCTTT. As protein: CASSRKTGGAEAFF. V gene TRBV18 combines with J gene TRBJ1-1; the match to TRBD1 covers 10 bases. The CDR3 has 14 amino acids. The V and J ends lost 4 bases and 6 bases, in that order; junction bases with no gene match: 5. Germline CDR1 and CDR2: KGHSH and LQKENI.

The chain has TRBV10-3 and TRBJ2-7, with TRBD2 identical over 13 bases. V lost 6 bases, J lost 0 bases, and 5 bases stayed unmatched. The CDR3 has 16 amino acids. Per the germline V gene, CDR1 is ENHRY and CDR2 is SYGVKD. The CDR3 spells CAISGTSGMSSYEQYF. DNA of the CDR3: TGTGCCATCAGCGGGACTAGCGGGATGAGCTCCTACGAGCAGTACTTC.

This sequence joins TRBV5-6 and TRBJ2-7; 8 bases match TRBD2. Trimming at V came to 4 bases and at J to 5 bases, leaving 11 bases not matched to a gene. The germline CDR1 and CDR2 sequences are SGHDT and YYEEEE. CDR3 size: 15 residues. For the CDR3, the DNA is TGTGCCAGCAGCCCGAAAGCGGGAGTGGGGAACGAGCAGTACTTC. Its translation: CASSPKAGVGNEQYF. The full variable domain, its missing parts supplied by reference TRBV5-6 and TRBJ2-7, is DAGVTQSPTHLIKTRGQQVTLRCSPKSGHDTVSWYQQALGQGPQFIFQYYEEEERQRGNFPDRFSGHQFPNYSSELNVNALLLGDSALYLCASSPKAGVGNEQYFGPGTRLTVT.

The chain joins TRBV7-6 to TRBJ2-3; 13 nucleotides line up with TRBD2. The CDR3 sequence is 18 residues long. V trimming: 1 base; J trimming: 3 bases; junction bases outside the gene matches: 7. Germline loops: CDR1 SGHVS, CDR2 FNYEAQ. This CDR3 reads CASSLGTSGSAMTDTQYF. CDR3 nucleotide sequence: TGTGCCAGCAGCTTAGGGACTAGCGGGAGTGCGATGACAGATACGCAGTATTTT.